Included here is one T cell receptor (beta chain) sequence, with context. Antigen unknown. The sample is drawn from a study of T cells in Graves' hyperthyroidism and ophthalmopathy. Germline V gives CDR1 SNHLY, CDR2 FYNNEI. The CDR3 sequence is 13 residues long. V shed 8 bases and J 6 bases; nucleotides not matched to a gene: 6. Broader study findings: Most clonotypes that expanded in the thyroid above 0.001 also showed up in blood.

TCR beta CDR3 region amplification was performed from RNA transcripts. An initial round of RT-PCR targeting the TCR CDR3 relied on the HTBI primer set. MiXCR, applied by TCRdb to the multiplex PCR reads, yields one record per CDR3 protein. The table shows approximately 380,000 distinct CDR3 sequences, with 19% occurring only once. Each patient was aged 18 to 65 and had newly diagnosed hyperthyroidism of under 2 months' duration. The gene calls are TRBV2 and TRBJ2-7, with 11 bases aligning to TRBD2. The sample comprised blood. The sequence came from a young woman with Graves' hyperthyroidism. The chain's CDR3 is CASGGLAGGEQYF. CDR3 sequence (DNA): TGTGCCAGCGGAGGGCTAGCGGGAGGCGAGCAGTACTTC.